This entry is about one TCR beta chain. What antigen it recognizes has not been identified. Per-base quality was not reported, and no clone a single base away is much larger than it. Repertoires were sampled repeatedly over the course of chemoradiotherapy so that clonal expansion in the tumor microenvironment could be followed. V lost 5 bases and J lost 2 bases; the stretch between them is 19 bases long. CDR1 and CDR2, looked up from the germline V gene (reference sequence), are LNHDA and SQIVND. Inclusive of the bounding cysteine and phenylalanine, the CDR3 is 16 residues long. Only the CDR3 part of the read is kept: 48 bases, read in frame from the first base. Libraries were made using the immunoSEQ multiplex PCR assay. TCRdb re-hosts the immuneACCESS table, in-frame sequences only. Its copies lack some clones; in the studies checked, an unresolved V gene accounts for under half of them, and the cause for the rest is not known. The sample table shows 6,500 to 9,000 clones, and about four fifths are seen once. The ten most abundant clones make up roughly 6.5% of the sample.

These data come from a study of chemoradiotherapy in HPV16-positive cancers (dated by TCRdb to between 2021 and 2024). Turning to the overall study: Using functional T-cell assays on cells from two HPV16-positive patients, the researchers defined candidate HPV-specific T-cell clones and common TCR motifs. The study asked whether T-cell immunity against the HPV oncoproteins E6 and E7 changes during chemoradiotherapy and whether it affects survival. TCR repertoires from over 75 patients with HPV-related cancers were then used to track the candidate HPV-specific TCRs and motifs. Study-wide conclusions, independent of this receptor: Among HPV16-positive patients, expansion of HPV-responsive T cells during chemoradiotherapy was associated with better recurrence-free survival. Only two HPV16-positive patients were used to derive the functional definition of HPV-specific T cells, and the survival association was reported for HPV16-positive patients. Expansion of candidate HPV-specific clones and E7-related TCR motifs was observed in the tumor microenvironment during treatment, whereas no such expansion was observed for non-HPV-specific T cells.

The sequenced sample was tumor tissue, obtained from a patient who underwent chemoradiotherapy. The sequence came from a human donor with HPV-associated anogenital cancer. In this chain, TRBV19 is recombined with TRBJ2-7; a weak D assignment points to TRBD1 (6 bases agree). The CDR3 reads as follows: CASSSRDTGIPYEQYF. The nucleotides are TGTGCCAGTAGTTCAAGGGATACAGGGATCCCCTACGAGCAGTACTTC.